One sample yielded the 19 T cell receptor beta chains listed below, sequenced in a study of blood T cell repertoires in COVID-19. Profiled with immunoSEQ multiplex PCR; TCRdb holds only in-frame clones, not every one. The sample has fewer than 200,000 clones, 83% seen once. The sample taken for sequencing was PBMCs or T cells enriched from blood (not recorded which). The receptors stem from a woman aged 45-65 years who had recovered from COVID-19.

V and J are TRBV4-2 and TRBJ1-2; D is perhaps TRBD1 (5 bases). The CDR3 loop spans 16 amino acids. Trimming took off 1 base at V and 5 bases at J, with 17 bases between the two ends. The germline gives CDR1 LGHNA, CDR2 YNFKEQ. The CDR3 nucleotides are TGTGCCAGCAGCCAAGTAGCGGGATCGGGGGATTATGGCTACACCTTC. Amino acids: CASSQVAGSGDYGYTF.

The chain's CDR3 is CASSVDSYGYTF. CDR3 DNA: TGTGCCAGCTCAGTTGACAGCTATGGCTACACCTTC. The chain links TRBV18 to TRBJ1-2, with D perhaps TRBD1 (5 bases). CDR1 is KGHSH, CDR2 LQKENI, per germline. With 5 bases removed from V and 4 bases from J, the gap between germline ends came to 8 bases. The CDR3 is 12 residues long. Complete variable domain (other parts from reference TRBV18 and TRBJ1-2): NAGVMQNPRHLVRRRGQEARLRCSPMKGHSHVYWYRQLPEEGLKFMVYLQKENIIDESGMPKERFSAEFPKEGPSILRIQQVVRGDSAAYFCASSVDSYGYTFGSGTRLTVV.

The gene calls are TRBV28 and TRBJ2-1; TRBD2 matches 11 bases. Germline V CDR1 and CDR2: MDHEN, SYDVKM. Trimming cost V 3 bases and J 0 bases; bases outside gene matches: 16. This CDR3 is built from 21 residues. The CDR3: CASSLDRLAGITTSSYNEQFF. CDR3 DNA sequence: TGTGCCAGCAGTTTGGATCGACTAGCGGGAATAACAACTAGCTCCTACAATGAGCAGTTCTTC.

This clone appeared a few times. The CDR3 protein is CASSSTGDYGYTF. CDR3 nucleotide sequence: TGTGCCAGCAGTTCTACAGGGGACTATGGCTACACCTTC. The chain joins TRBV6-2 or TRBV6-3 to TRBJ1-2, with 7 bases that match TRBD1. CDR1 and CDR2 (germline): MNHEY, SVGEGT. The CDR3 is 13 amino acids. With V trimmed by 4 bases and J by 3 bases, 2 bases remained unmatched.

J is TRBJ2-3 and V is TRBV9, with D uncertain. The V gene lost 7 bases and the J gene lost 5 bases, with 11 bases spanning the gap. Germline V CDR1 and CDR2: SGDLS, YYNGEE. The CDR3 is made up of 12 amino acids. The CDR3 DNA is TGTGCCAGCGCAAGAGCTAAAGATACGCAGTATTTT. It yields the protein CASARAKDTQYF.

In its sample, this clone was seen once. CDR3: CATSRMSGNYNEKLFF. CDR3 in DNA: TGTGCCACCAGCAGAATGTCAGGGAACTATAATGAAAAACTGTTTTTT. The rearrangement joins TRBV15 to TRBJ1-4; D perhaps matches TRBD1 (5 bases). The CDR3 has 16 amino acids. CDR1 is LNHNV and CDR2 is YYDKDF in the germline V gene (reference sequence). The V and J ends lost 2 bases and 4 bases respectively, with 14 bases between them.

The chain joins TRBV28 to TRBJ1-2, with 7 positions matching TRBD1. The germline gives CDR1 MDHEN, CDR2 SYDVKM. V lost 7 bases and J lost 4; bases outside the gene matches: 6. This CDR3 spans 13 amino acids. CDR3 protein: CASNLDRSYGYTF. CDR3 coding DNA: TGTGCCAGCAATCTGGACAGGTCCTATGGCTACACCTTC.

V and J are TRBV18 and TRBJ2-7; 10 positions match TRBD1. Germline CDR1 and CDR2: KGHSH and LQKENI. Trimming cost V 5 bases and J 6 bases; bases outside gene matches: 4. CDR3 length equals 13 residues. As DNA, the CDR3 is TGTGCCAGCTCAACGGGACAGGGGATCGAGCAGTACGTC. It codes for CASSTGQGIEQYV.

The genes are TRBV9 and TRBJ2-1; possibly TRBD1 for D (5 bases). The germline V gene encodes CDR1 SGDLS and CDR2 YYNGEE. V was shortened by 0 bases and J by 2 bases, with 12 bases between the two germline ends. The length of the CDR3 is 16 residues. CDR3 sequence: CASSVVGQGAYNEQFF. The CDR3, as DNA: TGTGCCAGCAGCGTAGTAGGCCAGGGTGCCTACAATGAGCAGTTCTTC.

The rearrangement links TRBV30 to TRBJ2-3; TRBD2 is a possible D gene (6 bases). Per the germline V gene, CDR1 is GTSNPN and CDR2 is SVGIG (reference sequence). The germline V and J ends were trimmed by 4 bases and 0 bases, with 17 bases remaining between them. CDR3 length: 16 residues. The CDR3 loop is CAWKILEGLSTDTQYF. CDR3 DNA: TGTGCCTGGAAAATATTGGAGGGGCTGAGCACAGATACGCAGTATTTT.

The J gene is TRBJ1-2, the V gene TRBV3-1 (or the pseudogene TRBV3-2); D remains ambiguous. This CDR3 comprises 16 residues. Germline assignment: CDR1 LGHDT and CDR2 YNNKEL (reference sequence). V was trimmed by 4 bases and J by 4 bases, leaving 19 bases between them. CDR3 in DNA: TGTGCCAGCAGCCTCGAGTGGAGCGCACCTCTCTATGGCTACACCTTC. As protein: CASSLEWSAPLYGYTF.

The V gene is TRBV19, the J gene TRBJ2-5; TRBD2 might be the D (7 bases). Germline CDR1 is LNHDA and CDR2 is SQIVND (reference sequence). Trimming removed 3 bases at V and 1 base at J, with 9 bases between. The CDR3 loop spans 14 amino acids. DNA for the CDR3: TGTGCCAGTAGTATGGGGGGGGCCCAAGAGACCCAGTACTTC. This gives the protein CASSMGGAQETQYF.

CDR3 DNA sequence: TGTGCCAGCTCACCAAACCGGGGATTGCGGGGGGATCGGAATGAGCAGTTCTTC. This translates into CASSPNRGLRGDRNEQFF. This chain connects TRBV18 to TRBJ2-1; 8 nucleotides align to TRBD2. CDR3 length: 18 amino acids. The V segment lost 2 bases and the J segment 7 bases; nucleotides outside the gene matches: 16. Germline V gives CDR1 KGHSH, CDR2 LQKENI.

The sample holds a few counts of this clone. The CDR3 DNA reads as TGTGCCAGCAGTGAAGTGACAGGGGCATCATATGGCTACACCTTC. This encodes CASSEVTGASYGYTF. V and J are TRBV2 and TRBJ1-2, with 8 bases that match TRBD1. Looked up from germline, CDR1 is SNHLY and CDR2 is FYNNEI. CDR3 length: 15 residues. J gave up 5 bases and V 1 base, and 6 bases lay outside the gene matches.

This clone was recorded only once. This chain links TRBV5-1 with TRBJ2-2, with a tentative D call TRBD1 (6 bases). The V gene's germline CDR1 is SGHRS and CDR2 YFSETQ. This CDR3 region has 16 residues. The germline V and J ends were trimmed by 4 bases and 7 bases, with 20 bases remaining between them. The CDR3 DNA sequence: TGCGCCAGCAGCCGAACCTCAGGGGCCGCTGGCGGGGAGCTGTTTTTT. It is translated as CASSRTSGAAGGELFF.

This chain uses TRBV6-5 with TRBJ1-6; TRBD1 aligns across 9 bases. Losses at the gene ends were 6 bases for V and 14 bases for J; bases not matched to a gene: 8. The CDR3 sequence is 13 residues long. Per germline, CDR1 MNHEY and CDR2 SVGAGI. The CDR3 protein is CASRSGQGPTLHF. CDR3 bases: TGTGCCAGCAGATCGGGACAGGGTCCAACCCTCCACTTT.

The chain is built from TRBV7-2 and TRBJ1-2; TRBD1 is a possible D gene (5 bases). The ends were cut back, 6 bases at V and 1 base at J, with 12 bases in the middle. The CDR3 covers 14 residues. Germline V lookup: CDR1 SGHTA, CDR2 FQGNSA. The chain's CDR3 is CASSFDRDNYGYTF. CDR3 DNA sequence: TGTGCCAGCAGTTTCGACAGAGATAACTATGGCTACACCTTC.

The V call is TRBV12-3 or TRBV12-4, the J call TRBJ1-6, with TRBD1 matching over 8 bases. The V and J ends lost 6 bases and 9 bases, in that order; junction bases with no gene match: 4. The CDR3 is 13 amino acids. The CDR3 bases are TGTGCCAGCAGGTGGACAGGGAGTTCACCCCTCCACTTT. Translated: CASRWTGSSPLHF.

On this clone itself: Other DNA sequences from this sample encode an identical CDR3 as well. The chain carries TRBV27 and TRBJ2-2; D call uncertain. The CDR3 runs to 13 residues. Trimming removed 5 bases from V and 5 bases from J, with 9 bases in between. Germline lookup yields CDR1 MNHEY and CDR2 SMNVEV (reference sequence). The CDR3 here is CASSAARTGELFF. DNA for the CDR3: TGTGCCAGCAGTGCCGCCCGGACCGGGGAGCTGTTTTTT.